The sequence of this TCR beta chain was determined in a study of T-cell memory formation after mild COVID-19. Study-level points and caveats: For contracting clones, CD4+ ones sat mainly in CM and EM, CD8+ in EMRA. Pre-infection memory already had some responding clones, implying cross-reactive memory joined. The SARS-CoV-2 specificity of second-wave clones reaching peak at day 37 remained unverified.

Germline loops: CDR1 SGHRS, CDR2 YFSETQ. V was clipped by 4 bases and J by 3 bases; unmatched bases: 4. There are 13 residues in the CDR3. This clonotype showed up just a few times. The antigen is undetermined. 5'RACE, which relied on constant-segment primers, yielded TCR alpha and TCR beta cDNA libraries carrying sample barcodes and UMIs. Using its own MiXCR run on the 5' RACE reads, TCRdb lists one record per CDR3 protein. The sample contains some 100,000 distinct CDR3 sequences, around 10% of which appear only once. The chain recombines TRBV5-1 with TRBJ2-7, with 7 nucleotides matching TRBD1. The sample comprised PBMCs or a T cell subset sorted from them (not recorded which). The TCR originated in a young man who had mild COVID-19 (a few samples of this study predate the infection). Cell type and time point are not known. The CDR3 region has the DNA TGCGCCAGCAGCCTTTGGGACAGCTACGAGCAGTACTTC. It specifies CASSLWDSYEQYF.